Listed below are T cell receptor beta chains from one sample, sequenced in a study of cytomegalovirus exposure and HLA in healthy donors. Here immunoSEQ multiplex PCR was the method, and the copy in TCRdb shows in-frame clones only, minus some. The table records hundreds of thousands of clones, more than 60% of them present only once. Material: PBMCs. Receptor source: an older woman in good health and CMV-seropositive. The CDR3 runs from the conserved cysteine through the conserved F or W. Each record gives: clone size, D gene, J gene, V gene, CDR3 DNA, CDR3 protein. A D gene is named only where the DNA matches it firmly. Not every row has a clone size; where given, it reads once, few, many or a size class.

.,TRBD2,TRBJ2-7,TRBV6-1,TGTGCCAGCAGTGAAGGGGGGGGGAGCTCCTACGAGCAGTACTTC,CASSEGGGSSYEQYF
.,.,TRBJ1-5,TRBV6-1,TGTGCCAGCACTTCTTACACGAATAGCAATCAGCCCCAGCATTTT,CASTSYTNSNQPQHF
.,TRBD2,TRBJ2-2,TRBV5-4,TGTGCCAGCAGCTGGGGGGGGAACAACGGGGAGCTGTTTTTT,CASSWGGNNGELFF
.,.,TRBJ2-6,TRBV11-2,TGTGCCAGCAGCTTAGTTCCGGCAGGGTCTGGGGCCAACGTCCTGACTTTC,CASSLVPAGSGANVLTF
.,.,TRBJ2-1,TRBV12-2,TGTGCAAGTCGCTACCATCAGGGGATGAGCTACAATGAGCAGTTCTTC,CASRYHQGMSYNEQFF
.,.,TRBJ2-5,TRBV7-8,TGTGCCAGCAGCTTAAGTCTAGCCTCGACCCAAGAGACCCAGTACTTC,CASSLSLASTQETQYF
.,.,TRBJ1-4,TRBV9,TGTGCCAGCAGCGTCATCAGTTGTTTT,CASSVISCF
.,.,TRBJ1-2,TRBV30,TGTGCCTGGAGTGTTCACAGGGTTGGCTATGGCTACACCTTC,CAWSVHRVGYGYTF
few,.,TRBJ1-1,TRBV7-8,TGTGCCAGCAGCTTAGAAGAGCTTTCGTTT,CASSLEELSF
once,.,TRBJ1-1,TRBV28,TGTGCCAGTTCTAGATACAACACTGAAGCTTTCTTT,CASSRYNTEAFF
.,TRBD2,TRBJ2-1,TRBV19,TGTGCCAGTAGTTCCCCGGGGCGGGGGGGCCTAAATGAGCAGTTCTTC,CASSSPGRGGLNEQFF
.,.,TRBJ2-7,TRBV7-2,TGTGCCAGCAGAAGAGGCGACTCCTACGAGCAGTACTTC,CASRRGDSYEQYF
.,TRBD1,TRBJ1-2,TRBV5-1,TGCGCCAGCAGCTTGTCCAGAACGGGGACAGGGCACTTC,CASSLSRTGTGHF
.,.,TRBJ2-7,TRBV5-6,TGTGCCAGCAGCTTGGAACTAGCAGGTGCCTACGAGCAGTACTTC,CASSLELAGAYEQYF
.,TRBD1,TRBJ1-2,TRBV5-4,TGTGCCAGCAGCTCACAGGGGGTCCGATATGGCTACACCTTC,CASSSQGVRYGYTF
.,.,TRBJ2-7,TRBV25-1,TGTGCCAGCAGTGGCAACAGGGGGGGGGACTACGAGCAGTACTTC,CASSGNRGGDYEQYF
once,TRBD1,TRBJ1-6,TRBV5-1,TGCGCCAGCAGCTTGCAACAGGGGGACTCACCCCTCCACTTT,CASSLQQGDSPLHF
.,.,TRBJ2-2,TRBV14,TGTGCCAGCAGCCAAGATCTAGGTGTCGGGGAGCTGTTTTTT,CASSQDLGVGELFF
once,.,TRBJ2-7,TRBV9,TGTGCCAGCAGCGTAGATCCGGGTGAAAGCTACGAGCAGTACTTC,CASSVDPGESYEQYF
.,TRBD1,TRBJ2-3,TRBV5-1,TGCGCCAGCGGGACAGGGGGCGCAGATACGCAGTATTTT,CASGTGGADTQYF
once,TRBD1,TRBJ1-1,TRBV6-1,TGTGCCAGCAGTGAATGGACAGGAGGAACTGAAGCTTTCTTT,CASSEWTGGTEAFF
.,TRBD2,TRBJ2-5,TRBV5-1,TGCGCCAGCAGCTTACTCGCGGGGGGGCCGGAGGAGACCCAGTACTTC,CASSLLAGGPEETQYF
.,TRBD2,TRBJ2-2,TRBV30,TGTGCCTGGACCGGGCTAGCGGGGGGTAGTGGGGAGCTGTTTTTT,CAWTGLAGGSGELFF
.,.,TRBJ1-2,TRBV14,TGTGCCAGCAGCCAAGACCAGGCTTCTTATGGCTACACCTTC,CASSQDQASYGYTF
.,.,TRBJ2-2,TRBV10-3,TGTGCCATCAGTGAGTCGCAGAGGGGGGGCTCGACCGGGGAGCTGTTTTTT,CAISESQRGGSTGELFF
.,TRBD1,TRBJ2-7,TRBV29-1,TGCAGCGCCTGCCCCCAACAGGGGGCAAGGAACGAGCAGTACTTC,CSACPQQGARNEQYF
.,.,TRBJ1-2,TRBV7-9,TGTGCCAGCAGCTTCGCGGCAGCTAACTATGGCTACACCTTC,CASSFAAANYGYTF
once,TRBD1,TRBJ1-1,TRBV11-2,TGTGCCAGCAGCCCCCGAAAGGGGGCGATCACTGAAGCTTTCTTT,CASSPRKGAITEAFF
.,.,TRBJ2-1,TRBV29-1,TGCAGCGCTTCGAGGAGGGAGGTTTTCGTAAATGAGCAGTTCTTC,CSASRREVFVNEQFF
.,.,TRBJ1-5,TRBV9,TGTGCCAGCAGCGTAGGGGGAGGGCGTAATCAGCCCCAGCATTTT,CASSVGGGRNQPQHF
.,.,TRBJ2-7,TRBV6-4,TGTGCCAGCAGTGCCTCGGCCGACTACGAGCAGTACTTC,CASSASADYEQYF
.,.,TRBJ2-5,TRBV6-1,TGTGCCAGCAGTGTCGGGGACCAAGAGACCCAGTACTTC,CASSVGDQETQYF
.,TRBD1,TRBJ2-5,TRBV19,TGTGCCAGTAATCCCGGGACAGGGATAGAGACCCAGTACTTC,CASNPGTGIETQYF
.,.,TRBJ2-7,TRBV6-1,TGTGCCAGCAGTGACAGATCCTACGAGCAGTACTTC,CASSDRSYEQYF
.,.,TRBJ1-2,TRBV7-2,TGTGCCAGCAGCTTAGTGGTCGGGGGGGCAGGCTACACCTTC,CASSLVVGGAGYTF
.,.,TRBJ1-1,TRBV6-1,TGTGCCAGCAGTGTACAGGGACCGAACACTGAAGCTTTCTTT,CASSVQGPNTEAFF
once,.,TRBJ1-5,TRBV7-2,TGTGCCAGCAGCCTAGCGGCAGGGCACAATCAGCCCCAGCATTTT,CASSLAAGHNQPQHF
few,.,TRBJ1-4,TRBV28,TGTGCCAGCAGTTTACGGGGAATGAATGCGTTTTTT,CASSLRGMNAFF
.,.,TRBJ1-6,TRBV15,TGTGCCACCAGCAGATCCGTCACCGCAGATAATTCACCCCTCCACTTT,CATSRSVTADNSPLHF
.,TRBD2,TRBJ2-2,TRBV5-1,TGCGCCAGCAGCCCGACTAGCGGGAGGGTCGGGGAGCTGTTTTTT,CASSPTSGRVGELFF
.,TRBD1,TRBJ2-4,TRBV18,TGTGCCAGCTCACCACCGCCGACAGGGGGAAACATTCAGTACTTC,CASSPPPTGGNIQYF
.,.,TRBJ1-4,TRBV25-1,TGTGCCAGCAGTGACCCCGGGGGAACTAATGAAAAACTGTTTTTT,CASSDPGGTNEKLFF
.,TRBD1,TRBJ1-5,TRBV19,TGTGCCAGTAGTAATCAACAGGGGGCGCGCAGCAATCAGCCCCAGCATTTT,CASSNQQGARSNQPQHF
.,TRBD1,TRBJ2-1,TRBV11-2,TGTGCCAGCAGCTTTGGGGGACAAGGGGGCCATGAGCAGTTCTTC,CASSFGGQGGHEQFF
.,TRBD2,TRBJ2-1,TRBV6-5,TGTGCCAGCAGTTACTCTGGGACTAGGTCCTACAATGAGCAGTTCTTC,CASSYSGTRSYNEQFF
once,TRBD1,TRBJ2-7,TRBV7-2,TGTGCCAGCAGCTTAATGTCAGGGGGCTACGAGCAGTACTTC,CASSLMSGGYEQYF
.,TRBD1,TRBJ2-7,TRBV4-3,TGCGCCAGCAGCCCCCGGACAGGGAGTTCCTACGAGCAGTACTTC,CASSPRTGSSYEQYF
.,TRBD1,TRBJ1-1,TRBV6-5,TGTGCCACCAGCATCGATGACAGGGCGAACACTGAAGCTTTCTTT,CATSIDDRANTEAFF
.,TRBD1,TRBJ2-5,TRBV4-2,TGTGCCAGCAGCCCGGGACAGGGTCAAGAGACCCAGTACTTC,CASSPGQGQETQYF
few,.,TRBJ2-2,TRBV13,TGTGCCAGCAGCCTACCGCAGGGAAACACCGGGGAGCTGTTTTTT,CASSLPQGNTGELFF
.,.,TRBJ1-3,TRBV7-6,TGTGCCAGCAGCCCCGGACTTTACTCTGGAAACACCATATATTTT,CASSPGLYSGNTIYF
.,.,TRBJ1-3,TRBV5-5,TGTGCCAGCAGCTCATCACTTCAGGGTGCTGGAAACACCATATATTTT,CASSSSLQGAGNTIYF
.,.,TRBJ1-4,TRBV7-9,TGTGCCAGCAGCTTAAGAACAGGGTTGAATGAAAAACTGTTTTTT,CASSLRTGLNEKLFF